Described below is a single T cell receptor beta chain sequence and its context. TCRdb's copy holds only in-frame clones and misses some; the assay was immunoSEQ multiplex PCR. Here the sample spans 250,000 to 300,000 clones, approximately 90% being singletons. The source of the sample is a study of blood T cell repertoires in COVID-19. Study context: Spain, Italy and the United States supplied samples that represented acute and convalescent COVID-19.

Self-reported history from a screening survey and questionnaire set each donor's cohort. CDR1 and CDR2 from the germline V gene are KGHDR and SFDVKD. J gave up 7 bases and V 0 bases, and 9 bases lay outside the gene matches. This CDR3 contains 16 residues. This receptor was taken from a woman aged 40-49 years with acute COVID-19. Sequencing used PBMCs or T cells enriched from blood (not recorded which). The gene calls are TRBV24-1 and TRBJ1-1, with 8 bases matching TRBD1. Here the CDR3 DNA reads TGTGCCACCAGTGATTTGGAGAGCAGGGGGCAAGGTGAAGCTTTCTTT. As protein: CATSDLESRGQGEAFF.